The 20 T cell receptor beta chains below come from one sample, sequenced in a study of metastatic and nonmetastatic thyroid tumors. Ahead of thyroid surgery, no patient had received treatment of any kind. TCRdb reassembled clones from the PCR reads with MiXCR. This table has 25,000 to 35,000 clones, 25% to 30% appearing once. Sequencing was carried out using blood. The receptors here all came from a female donor with papillary thyroid cancer or a benign thyroid nodule (not recorded which). Some clones in this sample may be carry-over from other donors' samples.

The chain recombines TRBV7-2 with TRBJ2-7; no reliable D call. The CDR3 runs 14 residues. CDR1 and CDR2 (germline): SGHTA, FQGNSA. Trimming removed 7 bases from V and 0 bases from J, with 13 bases in between. The CDR3 DNA follows: TGTGCCAGCAATAGCCGGGCCACCTCCTACGAGCAGTACTTC. It translates to CASNSRATSYEQYF.

This clone has more than one count but fewer than ten. V gene TRBV28 combines with J gene TRBJ2-7, with D perhaps assigned TRBD1 or TRBD2 (5 bases each). This CDR3 region has 15 residues. CDR1 is MDHEN and CDR2 is SYDVKM in the germline V gene. Trimming took off 3 bases at V and 3 bases at J, with 15 bases between the two ends. The CDR3 DNA reads TGTGCCAGCAGTTTCTCTCCGAGGGGATTCTACGAGCAGTACTTC. Translation gives CASSFSPRGFYEQYF.

This clone showed up just a few times. The V call is TRBV5-1, the J call TRBJ2-1, with D tentatively TRBD1 (6 bases). The CDR3 runs to 16 residues. Trimming removed 4 bases at V and 0 bases at J, with 14 bases between. Germline CDR1 is SGHRS and CDR2 is YFSETQ. CDR3 loop: CASSARQASSYNEQFF. The CDR3 nucleotides are TGCGCCAGCAGCGCCCGACAGGCGAGCTCCTACAATGAGCAGTTCTTC. Full variable domain (missing parts from reference TRBV5-1 and TRBJ2-1): KAGVTQTPRYLIKTRGQQVTLSCSPISGHRSVSWYQQTPGQGLQFLFEYFSETQRNKGNFPGRFSGRQFSNSRSEMNVSTLELGDSALYLCASSARQASSYNEQFFGPGTRLTVL.

This clone occurred a few times. The J gene is TRBJ1-2, the V gene TRBV27, with D tentatively TRBD1 (5 bases). CDR3 length: 17 residues. Germline CDR1 and CDR2: MNHEY and SMNVEV (reference sequence). V lost 0 bases, J lost 5 bases, and 19 bases lay in between. In nucleotides, the CDR3 is TGTGCCAGCAGTTTATCCCGACTCGGGACGGACCTGTATGGCTACACCTTC. Translated, it gives CASSLSRLGTDLYGYTF.

The J gene is TRBJ2-7, the V gene TRBV20-1, with D hard to call. CDR1 is DFQATT, CDR2 SNEGSKA, per germline (reference sequence). V lost 0 bases to trimming and J lost 2 bases, with 8 bases between them. CDR3 size: 13 residues. The CDR3 nucleotides read TGCAGTGCTAGAGATATGGATACCTACGAGCAGTACTTC. The encoded protein is CSARDMDTYEQYF.

This clone counts as medium-sized. The chain carries TRBV12-3 or TRBV12-4 and TRBJ2-2, with TRBD2 matching 7 bases. The length of the CDR3 is 15 residues. V trimming: 6 bases; J trimming: 6 bases; junction bases outside the gene matches: 10. Here the CDR3 reads CASSFGLEVAGELFF. CDR3 bases: TGTGCCAGCAGCTTCGGACTAGAGGTAGCCGGGGAGCTGTTTTTT.

The chain uses TRBV6-1 and TRBJ2-7; 8 nucleotides match TRBD1. This CDR3 comprises 14 residues. Germline trimming cut 6 bases from V and 5 bases from J; bases unmatched to any gene: 9. Germline lookup yields CDR1 MNHNS and CDR2 SASEGT. The CDR3 sequence is CASSPGTGTHEQYF. CDR3 bases: TGTGCCAGCAGCCCCGGGACAGGTACCCACGAGCAGTACTTC.

This clone was detected many times. The chain combines TRBV2 with TRBJ1-1, with D perhaps matching TRBD1 (5 bases). This CDR3 is 10 amino acids long. The V end lost 11 bases, the J end lost 7 bases, and 11 bases lay between the germline ends. From germline, CDR1 is SNHLY and CDR2 FYNNEI. Written as DNA, the CDR3 is TGTGCCGGTAAGACAGTTGAAGCTTTCTTT. Its translation: CAGKTVEAFF.

The V gene is TRBV19, the J gene TRBJ2-7, with D unclear. Germline V gene data show CDR1 as LNHDA and CDR2 as SQIVND (reference sequence). V lost 2 bases to trimming and J lost 3 bases, with 14 bases between them. The CDR3 has 15 amino acids. CDR3 amino acids: CASSIYPGKGYEQYF. DNA of the CDR3: TGTGCCAGTAGTATATATCCAGGCAAGGGCTACGAGCAGTACTTC.

This clone was counted a few times. J is TRBJ2-7 and V is TRBV5-1; TRBD1 matches at 7 bases. Per the germline V gene, CDR1 is SGHRS and CDR2 is YFSETQ. This CDR3 region has 12 residues. The junction had 0 bases not matched to a gene; V was cut back by 2 bases and J by 4 bases. This CDR3 is CASSLQGYEQYF. The CDR3 nucleotides read TGCGCCAGCAGCTTACAGGGGTACGAGCAGTACTTC.

This clone was counted between two and nine times. This chain links TRBV20-1 with TRBJ2-7, with 9 bases identical to TRBD2. Germline V gene lookup returns CDR1 DFQATT and CDR2 SNEGSKA (reference sequence). V lost 5 bases to trimming and J lost 6 bases; unmatched junction nucleotides: 11. The CDR3 has 14 amino acids. This CDR3 reads CSAGDSGSPSEQYF. Written as DNA, the CDR3 is TGCAGTGCTGGGGATAGCGGGAGTCCTTCCGAGCAGTACTTC.

Ten or more counts support this clone. The V gene is TRBV5-1, the J gene TRBJ1-5; possible D gene TRBD1, 6 bases. Germline V gene data show CDR1 as SGHRS and CDR2 as YFSETQ. The CDR3 loop spans 15 amino acids. V was shortened by 4 bases and J by 0 bases, with 11 bases between the two germline ends. CDR3: CASSASGASNQPQHF. The CDR3 DNA reads as TGCGCCAGCAGCGCATCAGGGGCTAGCAATCAGCCCCAGCATTTT.

The rearrangement uses TRBV28 and TRBJ1-2; D not certain. CDR3 size: 14 residues. With 6 bases removed from V and 6 bases from J, the gap between germline ends came to 17 bases. Germline V lookup: CDR1 MDHEN, CDR2 SYDVKM. This CDR3 reads CASSPEGRWNGYTF. Here the CDR3 DNA reads TGTGCCAGCAGCCCGGAAGGTCGGTGGAATGGCTACACCTTC.

As regards this clone: Germline and junction disagree at one end, which may indicate a read error. This chain links TRBV19 with TRBJ2-7; the D is unclear. Germline-derived CDR1 and CDR2 are LNHDA and SQIVND (reference sequence). This CDR3 is built from 15 residues. The CDR3 region is CASSDPGRSSYDQYF. The DNA for the CDR3 is TGTGCCAGTAGTGACCCGGGTAGGAGCTCCTACGATCAGTACTTC. The whole variable domain, remainder taken from reference TRBV19 and TRBJ2-7, is DGGITQSPKYLFRKEGQNVTLSCEQNLNHDAMYWYRQDPGQGLRLIYYSQIVNDFQKGDIAEGYSVSREKKESFPLTVTSAQKNPTAFYLCASSDPGRSSYDQYFGPGTRLTVT.

This clone was detected a few times. V gene TRBV6-5 combines with J gene TRBJ1-2; the D is unclear. The V gene's germline CDR1 is MNHEY and CDR2 SVGAGI. Trimming removed 0 bases from V and 4 bases from J, with 3 bases in between. The CDR3 consists of 12 residues. The CDR3: CASSYSGYGYTF. In nucleotides, the CDR3 is TGTGCCAGCAGTTACTCCGGCTATGGCTACACCTTC.

J is TRBJ2-5 and V is TRBV12-3 or TRBV12-4, with D perhaps matching TRBD2 (5 bases). V was trimmed by 7 bases and J by 4 bases, leaving 16 bases between them. The CDR3 sequence is 14 residues long. CDR3 sequence reads: CASTIPLAGETQYF. The DNA for the CDR3 is TGTGCCAGCACCATACCACTGGCGGGAGAGACCCAGTACTTC.

This clone was seen a few times. V gene TRBV6-1 combines with J gene TRBJ1-2, with D hard to call. Looked up from germline, CDR1 is MNHNS and CDR2 is SASEGT. Trimming stripped 5 bases from V and 4 bases from J, with 17 bases between. This CDR3 has 15 residues. In DNA, the CDR3 is TGTGCCAGCAGTACCCAGAGAACAGTGATCTATGGCTACACCTTC. Translation: CASSTQRTVIYGYTF.

This chain connects TRBV6-1 to TRBJ2-1, with D tentatively TRBD1 (6 bases). This CDR3 spans 16 amino acids. V lost 4 bases and J 0 bases, leaving 13 bases between the germline ends. Germline CDR1 reads MNHNS; CDR2 reads SASEGT. CDR3: CASSASDRSSYNEQFF. The CDR3 nucleotides are TGTGCCAGCAGTGCTTCGGACAGAAGCTCCTACAATGAGCAGTTCTTC.

This clone was counted at least ten times. This sequence joins TRBV9 and TRBJ2-1; 9 bases map to TRBD2. With V trimmed by 4 bases and J by 6 bases, 8 bases remained unmatched. There are 15 residues in the CDR3. Germline V lookup: CDR1 SGDLS, CDR2 YYNGEE. The CDR3 DNA reads TGTGCCAGCAGCAACGGGGGACTAGCATTCAATGAGCAGTTCTTC. It specifies CASSNGGLAFNEQFF.

The table lists this clone with a few counts. V is TRBV12-3 or TRBV12-4 and J is TRBJ2-7; possible D gene TRBD1, 7 bases. The V end was cut by 5 bases, the J end by 7 bases, with 12 bases between. This CDR3 has 12 amino acids. This CDR3 reads CASSPGGQEQYF. The CDR3 DNA reads TGTGCCAGCAGTCCCGGGGGACAGGAGCAGTACTTC.